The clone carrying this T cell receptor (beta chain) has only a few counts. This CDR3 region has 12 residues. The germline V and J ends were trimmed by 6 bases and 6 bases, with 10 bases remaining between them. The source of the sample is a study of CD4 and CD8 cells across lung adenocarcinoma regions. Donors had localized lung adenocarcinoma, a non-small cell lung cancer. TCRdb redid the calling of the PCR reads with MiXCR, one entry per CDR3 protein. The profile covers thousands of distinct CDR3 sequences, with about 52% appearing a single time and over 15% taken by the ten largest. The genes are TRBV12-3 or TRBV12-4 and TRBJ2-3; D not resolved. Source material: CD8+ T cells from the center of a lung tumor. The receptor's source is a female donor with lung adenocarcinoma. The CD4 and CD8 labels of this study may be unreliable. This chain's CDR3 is CASSPSGDTQYF. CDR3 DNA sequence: TGTGCCAGCAGCCCTAGTGGCGATACGCAGTATTTT.